This is a list of T cell receptor beta chains from one sample in a study of brain T cells in children with intractable seizures. Using immunoSEQ multiplex PCR, the repertoire was profiled, and TCRdb retains in-frame clones only, with some absent. This sample has 70,000 to 85,000 clones, with around nine tenths found just once. The input for sequencing was peripheral blood, taken at surgery. Receptor source: a girl aged 2 to 9 with Rasmussen encephalitis and intractable seizures. CDR3s include the opening cysteine and the closing phenylalanine or tryptophan. Each record gives: V gene, D gene, J gene, clone size, CDR3 length, CDR3 DNA, CDR3 protein. A D gene is named only where the DNA matches it firmly. The size of a clone is reported for some rows only, either as once, few or many, or as a class for expanded clones.

>TRBV5-1|NA|TRBJ2-7|NA|15
TGCGCCAGCAGCTTGCCGAGGTCTGGGGGCTACGAGCAGTACTTC
CASSLPRSGGYEQYF
>TRBV9|NA|TRBJ1-2|many|16
TGTGCCAGCAGCGTAGAACAGGGAACCCTTAACTATGGCTACACCTTC
CASSVEQGTLNYGYTF
>TRBV9|NA|TRBJ2-1|NA|16
TGTGCCAGCAGCGTAGATGAGGGAGGCCCCTCGAATGAGCAGTTCTTC
CASSVDEGGPSNEQFF
>TRBV27|TRBD2|TRBJ2-1|NA|17
TGTGCCAGCAGTCAAGGGAATGAGGGAGGGGAAAGGAATGAGCAGTTCTTC
CASSQGNEGGERNEQFF
>TRBV12-3/TRBV12-4|NA|TRBJ1-5|NA|13
TGTGCCAGCAGTCCCTCAGGGAATCAGCCCCAGCATTTT
CASSPSGNQPQHF
>TRBV7-3|NA|TRBJ2-6|once|16
TGTGCCAGCAGCTTAAATCCGGTCTCTGGGGCCAACGTCCTGACTTTC
CASSLNPVSGANVLTF
>TRBV5-1|TRBD2|TRBJ2-1|NA|16
TGCGCCAGCAGCATGAGGACTAGCGGGAAGGGGGTTGAGCAGTTCTTC
CASSMRTSGKGVEQFF
>TRBV2|NA|TRBJ1-1|many|11
TGTGCCAGCAGTAATCGGCTTGAAGCTTTCTTT
CASSNRLEAFF
>TRBV2|NA|TRBJ2-2|NA|14
TGTGCCAGCAGTGAGAGAGTTACCACCGGGGAGCTGTTTTTT
CASSERVTTGELFF
>TRBV5-1|TRBD1|TRBJ1-2|NA|14
TGCGCCAGCAGCTTGGGGGACAGGATCTATGGCTACACCTTC
CASSLGDRIYGYTF
>TRBV30|NA|TRBJ1-4|NA|16
TGTGCCTGGAGTGAAAATACAGGGTCAACTAATGAAAAACTGTTTTTT
CAWSENTGSTNEKLFF
>TRBV7-8|NA|TRBJ1-4|NA|16
TGTGCCAGCAGCTCAGAACAGGGCTTCAGAAGGGAAAAACTGTTTTTT
CASSSEQGFRREKLFF
>TRBV7-9|NA|TRBJ2-7|NA|13
TGTGCCAGCAGCCCTCTTCAGGGTCCCGAGCAGTACTTC
CASSPLQGPEQYF
>TRBV7-3|NA|TRBJ2-5|NA|13
TGTGCCAGCAGCTTTTCCCCACAAGAGACCCAGTACTTC
CASSFSPQETQYF
>TRBV2|TRBD1|TRBJ1-6|NA|14
TGTGCCAGCAAAAAACAGGGGGTGGATTCACCCCTCCACTTT
CASKKQGVDSPLHF